This T cell receptor (beta chain) was sequenced in a study of OX40 agonist ivuxolimab in advanced cancers. Study-level information: Three patients had partial responses: one hepatocellular carcinoma, two cutaneous melanoma.

Profiled with immunoSEQ multiplex PCR; TCRdb holds only in-frame clones, not every one. The sample shows some 77,000 clones, approximately 92% of them seen only once. Autoimmune disease history or systemic immunosuppression barred patients. Germline-derived CDR1 and CDR2 are LNHDA and SQIVND (reference sequence). This CDR3 spans 17 amino acids. V was pared by 1 base and J by 0 bases, with 13 bases between. The chain uses TRBV19 and TRBJ1-5; a possible D gene is TRBD1 (6 bases). The source was CD4+ or CD8+ T cells sorted from blood, collected in a trial of the OX40 agonist ivuxolimab. This TCR came from an adult with an advanced solid tumor such as melanoma, head and neck, liver or kidney cancer. The CDR3 loop reads CASSIVWGQDSNQPQHF. DNA of the CDR3: TGTGCCAGTAGTATAGTTTGGGGGCAGGATAGCAATCAGCCCCAGCATTTT.